Listed below are T cell receptor beta chains from one sample, sequenced in a study of T-cell reconstitution after alpha-beta-depleted transplantation in children. TCRdb used MiXCR to reprocess the PCR reads, holding one entry per CDR3 protein. The sample consists of hundreds of thousands of distinct CDR3 sequences, 15% to 20% of them appearing once. The sample was PBMCs, mostly from graft donor cells, taken 360 days after TCRalphabeta/CD19-depleted stem cell transplant. The receptors were sampled from a male patient between 5 and 17 years old who had a stem cell transplant for acute lymphoblastic leukemia, so the T cells may come from the graft donor. Each CDR3 is given with its conserved first and last residue. Each record gives: CDR3 DNA, CDR3 protein, J gene, D gene, V gene, clone size. A D gene is named only where the DNA matches it firmly. Only some rows state a clone size, as once, few, many or a class for expanded clones.

CDR3 DNA: TGTGCCAGCAGTTTCGAGAGGGACGAGCAGTTCTTC
CDR3 protein: CASSFERDEQFF
J gene: TRBJ2-1
D gene: .
V gene: TRBV12-3/TRBV12-4
clone size: .

CDR3 DNA: TGTGCCAGCGGTGGACAGGGAAACGAGCAGTACTTC
CDR3 protein: CASGGQGNEQYF
J gene: TRBJ2-7
D gene: TRBD1
V gene: TRBV7-9
clone size: .

CDR3 DNA: TGCGCCAGCAGCAGGCCGGGACTAGCGGGAAACATTCAGTACTTC
CDR3 protein: CASSRPGLAGNIQYF
J gene: TRBJ2-4
D gene: TRBD2
V gene: TRBV5-1
clone size: few

CDR3 DNA: TGTGCCACCAGCAGAGATGGGCGATACACCGGGGAGCTGTTTTTT
CDR3 protein: CATSRDGRYTGELFF
J gene: TRBJ2-2
D gene: .
V gene: TRBV15
clone size: .

CDR3 DNA: TGTGCCAGCTCACCAGCGGGACTAGCGGGAGAGGAGACCCAGTACTTC
CDR3 protein: CASSPAGLAGEETQYF
J gene: TRBJ2-5
D gene: TRBD2
V gene: TRBV18
clone size: .

CDR3 DNA: TGTGCCAGCAGCTTCGGAGCGGGAGTCGTGGCAGATACGCAGTATTTT
CDR3 protein: CASSFGAGVVADTQYF
J gene: TRBJ2-3
D gene: TRBD2
V gene: TRBV7-6
clone size: .

CDR3 DNA: TGTGCCAGCAGCCGACAGCCCTACAATGAGCAGTTCTTC
CDR3 protein: CASSRQPYNEQFF
J gene: TRBJ2-1
D gene: .
V gene: TRBV14
clone size: .

CDR3 DNA: TGTGCCATCGAAACTAGCGGGAACACCGGGGAGCTGTTTTTT
CDR3 protein: CAIETSGNTGELFF
J gene: TRBJ2-2
D gene: TRBD2
V gene: TRBV12-3/TRBV12-4
clone size: few

CDR3 DNA: TGCAGTGCTCCACTAGCGGGAGTGTACAATGAGCAGTTCTTC
CDR3 protein: CSAPLAGVYNEQFF
J gene: TRBJ2-1
D gene: TRBD2
V gene: TRBV20-1
clone size: few

CDR3 DNA: TGCGCCAGCAGTGATGGAGCGGAAGAGACCCAGTACTTC
CDR3 protein: CASSDGAEETQYF
J gene: TRBJ2-5
D gene: .
V gene: TRBV10-2
clone size: once

CDR3 DNA: TGTGCCAGCACGGCAAACCGGGACCGAAGATCTGGGGCCAACGTCCTGACTTTC
CDR3 protein: CASTANRDRRSGANVLTF
J gene: TRBJ2-6
D gene: .
V gene: TRBV11-1
clone size: few

CDR3 DNA: TGTGCCAGCAGCACCTCAGGGTTGATGGACTCTGGAAACACCATATATTTT
CDR3 protein: CASSTSGLMDSGNTIYF
J gene: TRBJ1-3
D gene: .
V gene: TRBV9
clone size: .

CDR3 DNA: TGCAGTGCTGTCCGAACTGAGCAGTTCTTC
CDR3 protein: CSAVRTEQFF
J gene: TRBJ2-1
D gene: .
V gene: TRBV20-1
clone size: few

CDR3 DNA: TGCGCCAGCAGCCAAGAAAGGAAGGGAGCTCTAGCCAAAAACATTCAGTACTTC
CDR3 protein: CASSQERKGALAKNIQYF
J gene: TRBJ2-4
D gene: .
V gene: TRBV4-1
clone size: .

CDR3 DNA: TGTGCCAGCAGCTTTATCGGGCAGAAGGATGAGCAGTTCTTC
CDR3 protein: CASSFIGQKDEQFF
J gene: TRBJ2-1
D gene: .
V gene: TRBV5-5
clone size: .

CDR3 DNA: TGTGCCATCTCCAGGACAGCTAACCTCTACGAGCAGTACTTC
CDR3 protein: CAISRTANLYEQYF
J gene: TRBJ2-7
D gene: .
V gene: TRBV27
clone size: few

CDR3 DNA: TGTGCCACCCGACTAGCGGGAGGGTACGAGCAGTACTTC
CDR3 protein: CATRLAGGYEQYF
J gene: TRBJ2-7
D gene: TRBD2
V gene: TRBV6-2/TRBV6-3
clone size: .

CDR3 DNA: TGCAGTGCTAGAGATTGGAAGAGGCTAGCGAGTTCCACCGGGGAGCTGTTTTTT
CDR3 protein: CSARDWKRLASSTGELFF
J gene: TRBJ2-2
D gene: .
V gene: TRBV20-1
clone size: few

CDR3 DNA: TGTGCCAGCACCAGGTACCACAATGAGCAGTTCTTC
CDR3 protein: CASTRYHNEQFF
J gene: TRBJ2-1
D gene: .
V gene: TRBV6-1
clone size: .

CDR3 DNA: TGTGCCAGCAGGCCTGGACTTCCGGCGGAGACCCAGTACTTC
CDR3 protein: CASRPGLPAETQYF
J gene: TRBJ2-5
D gene: .
V gene: TRBV2
clone size: .

CDR3 DNA: TGTGCCAGCAGCATAAGACTAGCGGGGTCCTCGGAGCAGTTCTTC
CDR3 protein: CASSIRLAGSSEQFF
J gene: TRBJ2-1
D gene: TRBD2
V gene: TRBV7-9
clone size: .

CDR3 DNA: TGTGCCAGCAGCTTAGGGTGGTGGCAGGGGGTAAACATTCAGTACTTC
CDR3 protein: CASSLGWWQGVNIQYF
J gene: TRBJ2-4
D gene: TRBD1
V gene: TRBV7-8
clone size: .

CDR3 DNA: TGCGCCAGCAGCTTGATAAGCGGGAGCCCCACCGGGGAGCTGTTTTTT
CDR3 protein: CASSLISGSPTGELFF
J gene: TRBJ2-2
D gene: TRBD2
V gene: TRBV5-1
clone size: many

CDR3 DNA: TGTGCCAGCAGTGACCGGAACAGCCTCTACGAGCAGTACTTC
CDR3 protein: CASSDRNSLYEQYF
J gene: TRBJ2-7
D gene: .
V gene: TRBV27
clone size: many

CDR3 DNA: TGCAGCGTCCTTCTTGGGGGTTCCGTCCTCCACTTT
CDR3 protein: CSVLLGGSVLHF
J gene: TRBJ1-6
D gene: .
V gene: TRBV29-1
clone size: few

CDR3 DNA: TGTGCCAGCAGCTCACAGGGCGATTGGGGCTATGGCTACACCTTC
CDR3 protein: CASSSQGDWGYGYTF
J gene: TRBJ1-2
D gene: .
V gene: TRBV7-9
clone size: .

CDR3 DNA: TGTGCCAGCAGTTTCCCGTTTTGGAGCGCTGCACCCAACTCCTACGAGCAGTACTTC
CDR3 protein: CASSFPFWSAAPNSYEQYF
J gene: TRBJ2-7
D gene: .
V gene: TRBV28
clone size: few

CDR3 DNA: TGTGCCAGCAGTTACTCGAGTGCCGGCTCCTACGAGCAGTACTTC
CDR3 protein: CASSYSSAGSYEQYF
J gene: TRBJ2-7
D gene: .
V gene: TRBV6-5
clone size: many

CDR3 DNA: TGCGCCAGCAGCGATAAACTAGCGGGAGCCCCCGACATCTTC
CDR3 protein: CASSDKLAGAPDIF
J gene: TRBJ2-1
D gene: TRBD2
V gene: TRBV5-1
clone size: .

CDR3 DNA: TGTGCCGTTAGCCGGATTGAGGCCTACAATGAGCAGTTCTTC
CDR3 protein: CAVSRIEAYNEQFF
J gene: TRBJ2-1
D gene: .
V gene: TRBV19
clone size: .